The entry below describes one T cell receptor beta chain. What it binds is not known. Naive CD8 populations comprised CD45RO-negative cells positively selected for CCR7, excluding terminally differentiated effector memory CD45RA+ cells. Trimming removed 2 bases at V and 0 bases at J, with 14 bases between. In germline, CDR1 is MNHNS, CDR2 SASEGT. The CDR3 totals 16 residues. The sample comes from a study of shared clonotypes between healthy human individuals. Points from the study as a whole: Between a handful of donors, naive CD4 clonotypes were shared at a level of about 5%. Generation probability values for non-shared clonotypes were lower than those for clonotypes shared by all four donors.

Researchers divided each subset's genomic DNA evenly across several immunoSEQ plates. TCRdb's copy holds only in-frame clones and misses some; the assay was immunoSEQ multiplex PCR. The table shows about 2.1 million clones, with just under 95% occurring only once. The sequence was collected from a man between 18 and 35 years old in good health. Some clones in this sample may be carry-over from other donors' samples. The chain is built from TRBV6-1 and TRBJ2-7, with TRBD2 as a possible D gene (5 bases). Material for sequencing was naive CD8+ T cells from PBMCs. CDR3 loop: CASSELRGGISYEQYF. The CDR3 region has the DNA TGTGCCAGCAGTGAACTCCGCGGAGGCATCTCCTACGAGCAGTACTTC.